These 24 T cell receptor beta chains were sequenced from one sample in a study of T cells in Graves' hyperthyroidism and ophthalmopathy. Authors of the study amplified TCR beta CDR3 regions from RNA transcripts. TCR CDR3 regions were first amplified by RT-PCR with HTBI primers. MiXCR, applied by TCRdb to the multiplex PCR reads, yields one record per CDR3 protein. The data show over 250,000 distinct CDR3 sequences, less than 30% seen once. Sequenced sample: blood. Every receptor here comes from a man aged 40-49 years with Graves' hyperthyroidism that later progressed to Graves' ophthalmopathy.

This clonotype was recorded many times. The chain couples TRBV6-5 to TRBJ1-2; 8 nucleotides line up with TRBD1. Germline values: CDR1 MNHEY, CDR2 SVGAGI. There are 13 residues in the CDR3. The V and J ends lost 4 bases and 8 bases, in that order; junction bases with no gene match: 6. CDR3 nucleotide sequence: TGTGCCAGCAGTTCGCAGGGGGCCGGCGGCTACACCTTC. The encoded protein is CASSSQGAGGYTF.

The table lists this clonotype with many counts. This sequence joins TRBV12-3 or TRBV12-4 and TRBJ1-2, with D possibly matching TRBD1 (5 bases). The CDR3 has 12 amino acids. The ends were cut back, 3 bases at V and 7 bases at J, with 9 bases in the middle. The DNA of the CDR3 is TGTGCCAGCAGTTTGAGGGGACTTGGCTACACCTTC. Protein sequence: CASSLRGLGYTF.

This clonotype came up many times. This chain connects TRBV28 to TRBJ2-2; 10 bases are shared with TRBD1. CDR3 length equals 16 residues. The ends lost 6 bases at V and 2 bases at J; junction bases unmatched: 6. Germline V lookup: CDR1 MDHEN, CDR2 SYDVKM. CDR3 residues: CASRGQGIPNTGELFF. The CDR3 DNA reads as TGTGCCAGCAGGGGACAGGGGATCCCCAACACCGGGGAGCTGTTTTTT.

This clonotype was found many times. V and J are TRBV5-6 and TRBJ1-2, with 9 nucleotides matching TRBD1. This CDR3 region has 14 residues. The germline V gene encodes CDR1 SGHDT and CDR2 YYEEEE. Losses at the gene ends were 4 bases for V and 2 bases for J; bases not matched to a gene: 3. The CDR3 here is CASSGGTGNYGYTF. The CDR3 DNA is TGTGCCAGCAGCGGCGGGACAGGGAACTATGGCTACACCTTC.

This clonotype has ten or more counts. The CDR3 spells CASSESLAGGQETQYF. The CDR3, as DNA: TGCGCCAGCAGTGAGTCGCTAGCGGGAGGCCAAGAGACCCAGTACTTC. This chain connects TRBV10-1 to TRBJ2-5; 11 bases match TRBD2. Germline loops: CDR1 WNHNN, CDR2 SYGVQD (reference sequence). After removal of 0 bases from V and 1 base from J, the junction contained 1 base not matched to a gene. This CDR3 contains 16 residues.

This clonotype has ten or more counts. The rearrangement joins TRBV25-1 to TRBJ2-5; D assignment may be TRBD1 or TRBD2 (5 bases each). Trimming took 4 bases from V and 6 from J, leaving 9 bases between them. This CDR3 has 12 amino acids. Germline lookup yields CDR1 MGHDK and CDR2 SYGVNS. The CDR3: CASSVTGQTQYF. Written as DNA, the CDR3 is TGTGCCAGCAGTGTGACGGGGCAGACCCAGTACTTC.

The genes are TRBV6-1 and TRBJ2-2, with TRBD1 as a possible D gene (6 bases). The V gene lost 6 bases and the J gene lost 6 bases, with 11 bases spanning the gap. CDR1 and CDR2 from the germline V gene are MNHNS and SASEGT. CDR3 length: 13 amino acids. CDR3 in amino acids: CASRAGESGELFF. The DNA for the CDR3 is TGTGCCAGCAGGGCAGGGGAGTCCGGGGAGCTGTTTTTT.

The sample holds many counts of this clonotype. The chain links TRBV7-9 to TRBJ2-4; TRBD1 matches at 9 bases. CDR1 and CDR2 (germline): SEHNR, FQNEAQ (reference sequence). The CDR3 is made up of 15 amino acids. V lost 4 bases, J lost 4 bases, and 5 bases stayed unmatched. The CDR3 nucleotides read TGTGCCAGCAGCTCGACAGGGGGGTCAAAAAACATTCAGTACTTC. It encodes CASSSTGGSKNIQYF.

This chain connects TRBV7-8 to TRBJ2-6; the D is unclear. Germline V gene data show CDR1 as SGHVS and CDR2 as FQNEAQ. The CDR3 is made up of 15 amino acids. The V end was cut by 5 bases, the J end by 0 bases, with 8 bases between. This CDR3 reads CASSPPNSGANVLTF. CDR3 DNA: TGTGCCAGCAGCCCCCCAAACTCTGGGGCCAACGTCCTGACTTTC.

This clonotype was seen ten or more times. CDR3 bases: TGTGCCAGCAGTTTGGAGAGTATCGAGCAGTACTTC. This codes for CASSLESIEQYF. The chain has TRBV28 and TRBJ2-7; D is undetermined. Germline CDR1 MDHEN, CDR2 SYDVKM. V lost 3 bases to trimming and J lost 6 bases, with 9 bases between them. This CDR3 has 12 residues.

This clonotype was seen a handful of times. CDR3 bases: TGTGCCAGCAGTTTAAGGGTTTCACCCCTCCACTTT. Translated: CASSLRVSPLHF. V usage is TRBV12-3 or TRBV12-4 and J usage is TRBJ1-6; D remains ambiguous. This CDR3 is built from 12 residues. Deletions cut 2 bases from V and 9 bases from J, with 5 bases between.

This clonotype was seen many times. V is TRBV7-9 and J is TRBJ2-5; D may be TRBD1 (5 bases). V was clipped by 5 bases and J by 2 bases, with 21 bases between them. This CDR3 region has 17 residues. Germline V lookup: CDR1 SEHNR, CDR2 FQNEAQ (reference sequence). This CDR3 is CASSPGPSAGPQETQYF. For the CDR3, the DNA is TGTGCCAGCAGCCCAGGGCCTAGTGCAGGGCCTCAAGAGACCCAGTACTTC.

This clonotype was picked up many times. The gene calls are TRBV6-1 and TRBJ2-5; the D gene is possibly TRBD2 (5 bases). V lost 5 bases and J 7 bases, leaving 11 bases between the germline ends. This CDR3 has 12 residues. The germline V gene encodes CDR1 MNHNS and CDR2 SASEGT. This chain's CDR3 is CASSSGGGTQYF. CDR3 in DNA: TGTGCCAGCAGTTCCGGTGGAGGGACCCAGTACTTC.

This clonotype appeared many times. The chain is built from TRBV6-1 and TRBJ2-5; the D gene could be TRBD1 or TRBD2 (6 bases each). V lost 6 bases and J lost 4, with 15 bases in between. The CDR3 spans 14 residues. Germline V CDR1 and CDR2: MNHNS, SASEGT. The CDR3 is CASRNTGRTETQYF. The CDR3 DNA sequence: TGTGCCAGCAGGAACACAGGGAGGACAGAGACCCAGTACTTC.

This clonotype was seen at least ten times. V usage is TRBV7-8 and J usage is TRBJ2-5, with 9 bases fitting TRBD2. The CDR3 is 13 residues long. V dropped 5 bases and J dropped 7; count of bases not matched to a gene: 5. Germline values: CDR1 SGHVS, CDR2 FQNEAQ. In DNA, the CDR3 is TGTGCCAGCAGCACCAGACTAGCGGTGACCCAGTACTTC. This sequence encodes CASSTRLAVTQYF.

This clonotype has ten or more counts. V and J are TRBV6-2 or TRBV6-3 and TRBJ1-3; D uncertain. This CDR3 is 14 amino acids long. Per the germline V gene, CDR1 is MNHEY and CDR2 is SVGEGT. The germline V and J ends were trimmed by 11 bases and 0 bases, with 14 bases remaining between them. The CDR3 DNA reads TGTGCCGGCTCTTCGAGAACCTCTGGAAACACCATATATTTT. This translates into CAGSSRTSGNTIYF.

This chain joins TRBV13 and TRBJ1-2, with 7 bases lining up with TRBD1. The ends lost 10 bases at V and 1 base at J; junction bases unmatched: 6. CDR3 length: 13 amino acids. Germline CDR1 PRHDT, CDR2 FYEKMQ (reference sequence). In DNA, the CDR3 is TGTGCCACCTGGCAGGGGGTTAACTATGGCTACACCTTC. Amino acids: CATWQGVNYGYTF. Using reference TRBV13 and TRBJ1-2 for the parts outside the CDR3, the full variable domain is AAGVIQSPRHLIKEKRETATLKCYPIPRHDTVYWYQQGPGQDPQFLISFYEKMQSDKGSIPDRFSAQQFSDYHSELNMSSLELGDSALYFCATWQGVNYGYTFGSGTRLTVV.

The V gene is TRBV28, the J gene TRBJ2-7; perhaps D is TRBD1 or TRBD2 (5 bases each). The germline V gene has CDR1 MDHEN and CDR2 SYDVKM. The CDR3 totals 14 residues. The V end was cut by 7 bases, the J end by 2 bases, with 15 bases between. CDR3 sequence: CASTTRGRTYEQYF. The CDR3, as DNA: TGTGCCAGCACAACTCGGGGCCGAACCTACGAGCAGTACTTC.

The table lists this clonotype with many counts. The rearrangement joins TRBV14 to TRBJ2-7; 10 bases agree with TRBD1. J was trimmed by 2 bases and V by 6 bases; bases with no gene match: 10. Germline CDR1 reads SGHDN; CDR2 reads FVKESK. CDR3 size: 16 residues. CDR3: CASSYGGGTGAYEQYF. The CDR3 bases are TGTGCCAGCAGTTACGGCGGGGGGACAGGGGCCTACGAGCAGTACTTC.

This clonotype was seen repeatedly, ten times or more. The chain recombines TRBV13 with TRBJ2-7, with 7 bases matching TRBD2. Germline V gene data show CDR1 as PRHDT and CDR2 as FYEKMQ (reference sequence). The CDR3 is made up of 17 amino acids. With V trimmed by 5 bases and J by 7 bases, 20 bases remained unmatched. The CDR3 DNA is TGTGCCAGCAGCCCGAACCCCGGATCGGGAGGAAGGTGGGAGCAGTACTTC. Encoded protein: CASSPNPGSGGRWEQYF.

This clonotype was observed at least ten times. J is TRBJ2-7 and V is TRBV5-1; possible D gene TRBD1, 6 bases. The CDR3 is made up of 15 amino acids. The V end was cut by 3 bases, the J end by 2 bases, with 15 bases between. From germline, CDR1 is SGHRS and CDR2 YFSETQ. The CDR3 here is CASSSTGPSTYEQYF. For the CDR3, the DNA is TGCGCCAGCAGCTCCACAGGGCCTTCCACCTACGAGCAGTACTTC.

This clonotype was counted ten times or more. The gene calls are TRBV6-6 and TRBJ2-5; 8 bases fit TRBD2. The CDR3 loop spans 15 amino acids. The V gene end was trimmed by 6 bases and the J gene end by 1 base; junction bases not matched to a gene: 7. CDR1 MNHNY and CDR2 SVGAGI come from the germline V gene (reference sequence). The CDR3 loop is CASRYSGNPQETQYF. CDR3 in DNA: TGTGCCAGCAGGTATAGCGGGAACCCCCAAGAGACCCAGTACTTC.

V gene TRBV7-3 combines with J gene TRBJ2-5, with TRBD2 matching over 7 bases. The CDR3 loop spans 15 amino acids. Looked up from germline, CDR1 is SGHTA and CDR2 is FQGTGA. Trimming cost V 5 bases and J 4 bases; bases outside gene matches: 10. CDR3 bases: TGTGCCAGCAGCCTAGGTGGGGGAGGGCTAGAGACCCAGTACTTC. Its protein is CASSLGGGGLETQYF.

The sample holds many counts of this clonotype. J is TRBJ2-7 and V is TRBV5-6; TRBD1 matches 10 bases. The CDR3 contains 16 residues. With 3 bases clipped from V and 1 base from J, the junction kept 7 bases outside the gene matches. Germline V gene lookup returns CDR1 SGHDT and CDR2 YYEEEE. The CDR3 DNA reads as TGTGCCAGCAGCTACCGACAGGGGGCTTCTTCCTACGAGCAGTACTTC. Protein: CASSYRQGASSYEQYF.